These 25 T cell receptor beta chains share one sample of origin, sequenced in a study of shared clonotypes between healthy human individuals. Data came from immunoSEQ multiplex PCR; TCRdb stores just in-frame clones and leaves some out. The data hold about 2 million clones, with approximately 94% observed a single time. Naive CD8 cells comprised CD45RO-negative, CCR7-positively selected cells, excluding terminally differentiated effector memory CD45RA+ cells. Sequencing used naive CD8+ T cells sorted from blood. These receptors all come from a young man in good health.

Note on this clone: Other nucleotide sequences in the sample specify the same CDR3. V usage is TRBV27 and J usage is TRBJ1-1, with no clear D. Trimming removed 9 bases at V and 1 base at J, with 9 bases between. Per germline, CDR1 MNHEY and CDR2 SMNVEV (reference sequence). The CDR3 totals 12 residues. The CDR3 DNA reads as TGTGCCAGTTCTACCGGGAACACTGAAGCTTTCTTT. This sequence encodes CASSTGNTEAFF.

This chain joins TRBV6-1 and TRBJ2-7; D remains unclear. The V end lost 1 base, the J end lost 1 base, and 11 bases lay between the germline ends. Germline loops: CDR1 MNHNS, CDR2 SASEGT. CDR3 length equals 15 residues. The CDR3 DNA reads TGTGCCAGCAGTGAAGAAACACAGCTATCCTACGAGCAGTACTTC. Translation gives CASSEETQLSYEQYF.

V usage is TRBV13 and J usage is TRBJ2-3; possible D gene TRBD2, 6 bases. The V end lost 4 bases, the J end lost 0 bases, and 11 bases lay between the germline ends. This CDR3 is built from 15 residues. Per the germline V gene, CDR1 is PRHDT and CDR2 is FYEKMQ (reference sequence). CDR3 DNA: TGTGCCAGCAGCTCGACTAGTTCTAGCACAGATACGCAGTATTTT. Amino acids: CASSSTSSSTDTQYF.

This chain joins TRBV7-9 and TRBJ2-3; D is ambiguous. The CDR3 is 13 residues long. Between the trimmed V and J ends, which lost 5 bases and 10 bases, there was a span of 16 bases. Per the germline V gene, CDR1 is SEHNR and CDR2 is FQNEAQ (reference sequence). CDR3 sequence reads: CASSQVLGYSQYF. CDR3 DNA: TGTGCCAGCAGCCAGGTTTTGGGATATTCGCAGTATTTT.

This chain connects TRBV15 to TRBJ2-5, with TRBD2 matching over 14 bases. Germline CDR1 is LNHNV and CDR2 is YYDKDF (reference sequence). This CDR3 is 15 amino acids long. V lost 3 bases to trimming and J lost 5 bases; unmatched junction nucleotides: 2. The CDR3 sequence: CATSSGTSGGETQYF. The DNA of the CDR3 is TGTGCCACCAGCAGCGGGACTAGCGGGGGCGAGACCCAGTACTTC.

The chain combines TRBV7-2 with TRBJ2-7, with 9 bases aligning to TRBD2. CDR3 size: 17 residues. Germline trimming cut 5 bases from V and 5 bases from J; bases unmatched to any gene: 16. Germline V CDR1 and CDR2: SGHTA, FQGNSA. CDR3 residues: CASSPTGAGGFAHEQYF. DNA of the CDR3: TGTGCCAGCAGCCCTACTGGAGCGGGGGGCTTTGCCCACGAGCAGTACTTC.

The J gene is TRBJ2-3, the V gene TRBV10-1; D remains ambiguous. The V gene lost 2 bases and the J gene lost 2 bases, with 5 bases spanning the gap. The CDR3 loop spans 13 amino acids. The germline gives CDR1 WNHNN, CDR2 SYGVQD (reference sequence). The CDR3 DNA sequence: TGCGCCAGCAGTGAGCTATCCACAGATACGCAGTATTTT. Residues: CASSELSTDTQYF.

V and J are TRBV7-9 and TRBJ2-7; TRBD1 is a possible D gene (6 bases). V shed 5 bases and J shed 3 bases, with 14 bases lying between them. This CDR3 has 14 residues. Germline lookup yields CDR1 SEHNR and CDR2 FQNEAQ (reference sequence). The CDR3 DNA sequence: TGTGCCAGCAGCCCCCTGGACAGATACTACGAGCAGTACTTC. Its translation is CASSPLDRYYEQYF.

The V and J genes are TRBV15 and TRBJ1-1; D may be TRBD1 (5 bases). Germline assignment: CDR1 LNHNV and CDR2 YYDKDF (reference sequence). Trimming took 3 bases from V and 0 from J, leaving 20 bases between them. The CDR3 length is 18 residues. CDR3 DNA: TGTGCCACCAGCAGGTTAAGGGGAGGAACGACTATGAACACTGAAGCTTTCTTT. This sequence encodes CATSRLRGGTTMNTEAFF.

The chain employs TRBV6-4 and TRBJ2-2; 11 nucleotides match TRBD2. The CDR3 is 16 residues long. With V trimmed by 4 bases and J by 2 bases, 3 bases remained unmatched. CDR1 MRHNA and CDR2 SNTAGT come from the germline V gene. Written as DNA, the CDR3 is TGTGCCAGCAGTGTAACTAGCGGGGGAAACACCGGGGAGCTGTTTTTT. It specifies CASSVTSGGNTGELFF.

This chain joins TRBV5-3 and TRBJ2-7; D unclear. TRBV5-3 is an ORF, with its function uncertain. This CDR3 region has 13 residues. V dropped 2 bases and J dropped 1 base, with 7 bases sitting between them. Here the CDR3 reads CARSFRFSYEQYF. The CDR3 DNA is TGTGCCAGAAGCTTCAGGTTTTCCTACGAGCAGTACTTC.

The rearrangement joins TRBV27 to TRBJ1-5; D possibly corresponds to TRBD1 (5 bases). The CDR3 runs 13 residues. CDR1 and CDR2 (germline): MNHEY, SMNVEV (reference sequence). Trimming left V 4 bases short and J 4 bases short, with 8 bases between. The CDR3 coding sequence is TGTGCCAGCAGTTGGGACCGGAATCAGCCCCAGCATTTT. Amino acids: CASSWDRNQPQHF.

The V gene is TRBV5-1, the J gene TRBJ2-2, with no clear D. CDR1 and CDR2 (germline): SGHRS, YFSETQ. The CDR3 consists of 13 residues. V dropped 4 bases and J dropped 7 bases, with 11 bases sitting between them. CDR3: CASSIWSGGELFF. In nucleotides, the CDR3 is TGCGCCAGCAGCATCTGGTCGGGCGGGGAGCTGTTTTTT.

This clone has only one observation. This sequence joins TRBV29-1 and TRBJ1-2; 7 positions match TRBD1. CDR1 is SQVTM, CDR2 ANQGSEA, per germline. V was clipped by 7 bases and J by 4 bases; unmatched bases: 6. This CDR3 comprises 12 residues. DNA for the CDR3: TGCAGCGGTGCGACAGGGACCTATGGCTACACCTTC. It specifies CSGATGTYGYTF.

Of note for this clone: Other DNA sequences from this sample encode an identical CDR3 as well. V and J are TRBV27 and TRBJ2-2; D uncertain. Germline CDR1 reads MNHEY; CDR2 reads SMNVEV (reference sequence). The CDR3 has 13 residues. Trimming took off 0 bases at V and 3 bases at J, with 2 bases between the two ends. CDR3 sequence (DNA): TGTGCCAGCAGTTTATCATACACCGGGGAGCTGTTTTTT. As protein: CASSLSYTGELFF.

This clone was seen just once. This chain joins TRBV6-5 and TRBJ1-1; perhaps TRBD1 as D (5 bases). V lost 0 bases and J lost 6, with 11 bases in between. This CDR3 has 14 amino acids. CDR1 and CDR2 from the germline V gene are MNHEY and SVGAGI. The CDR3 DNA is TGTGCCAGCAGTTACTCGCAGTTGGGACCTGAAGCTTTCTTT. Encoded protein: CASSYSQLGPEAFF.

The chain uses TRBV7-9 and TRBJ1-2; no clear D. Trimming stripped 7 bases from V and 8 bases from J, with 14 bases between. Looked up from germline, CDR1 is SEHNR and CDR2 is FQNEAQ (reference sequence). The length of the CDR3 is 12 residues. Here the CDR3 reads CASTLGLGGYTF. The CDR3 region has the DNA TGTGCCAGCACTCTGGGGTTAGGGGGCTACACCTTC.

The chain carries TRBV28 and TRBJ2-7; a possible D gene is TRBD1 (6 bases). The CDR3 has 13 residues. Germline lookup yields CDR1 MDHEN and CDR2 SYDVKM. V was pared by 2 bases and J by 5 bases, with 10 bases between. The CDR3 nucleotides are TGTGCCAGCAGTTTAGCTGGGGGCCACGAGCAGTACTTC. This translates into CASSLAGGHEQYF.

J is TRBJ2-7 and V is TRBV7-6, with 8 positions matching TRBD2. J gave up 4 bases and V 4 bases, and 9 bases lay outside the gene matches. The CDR3 consists of 15 residues. Germline CDR1 reads SGHVS; CDR2 reads FNYEAQ. The CDR3 here is CASSSNSGKTYEQYF. CDR3 nucleotides: TGTGCCAGCAGCTCTAATAGCGGGAAGACTTACGAGCAGTACTTC.

This chain connects TRBV9 to TRBJ2-2; 14 positions match TRBD2. V lost 0 bases and J lost 1; bases outside the gene matches: 11. This CDR3 is 21 amino acids long. CDR1 SGDLS and CDR2 YYNGEE come from the germline V gene. CDR3 region: CASSVASGGTSGRENTGELFF. The CDR3 region has the DNA TGTGCCAGCAGCGTAGCTAGTGGGGGGACTAGCGGGAGAGAGAACACCGGGGAGCTGTTTTTT.

The chain links TRBV12-5 to TRBJ2-1; 9 bases map to TRBD2. V was clipped by 3 bases and J by 0 bases; unmatched bases: 6. CDR3 length: 17 amino acids. From germline, CDR1 is LGHNT and CDR2 FRNRAP. This CDR3 is CASGLVRSGSSYNEQFF. DNA of the CDR3: TGTGCTAGTGGTTTAGTACGTAGCGGGAGCTCCTACAATGAGCAGTTCTTC.

This clone appeared once. V and J are TRBV27 and TRBJ1-1; D is unclear. Germline V gene lookup returns CDR1 MNHEY and CDR2 SMNVEV (reference sequence). The CDR3 covers 11 residues. The V end lost 6 bases, the J end lost 5 bases, and 7 bases lay between the germline ends. In DNA form, the CDR3 reads TGTGCCAGCAGGGAAAGGACTGAAGCTTTCTTT. This encodes CASRERTEAFF.

This clone occurred once. CDR3 amino acids: CSVDGTGGLDTQYF. CDR3 nucleotide sequence: TGCAGCGTCGACGGGACGGGAGGATTGGATACGCAGTATTTT. The V call is TRBV29-1, the J call TRBJ2-3; 7 nucleotides match TRBD2. Germline loops: CDR1 SQVTM, CDR2 ANQGSEA. V shed 6 bases and J 6 bases; nucleotides not matched to a gene: 12. The CDR3 sequence is 14 residues long.

This chain uses TRBV27 with TRBJ2-1; TRBD2 aligns across 12 bases. The CDR3 is 16 amino acids. CDR1 is MNHEY and CDR2 is SMNVEV in the germline V gene (reference sequence). With V trimmed by 5 bases and J by 4 bases, 6 bases remained unmatched. The CDR3 region is CASSASGGGLYNEQFF. CDR3 DNA: TGTGCCAGCAGTGCTAGCGGGGGGGGCCTTTACAATGAGCAGTTCTTC.

V and J are TRBV7-9 and TRBJ1-1, with D possibly TRBD1 on 5 matching bases. V lost 5 bases to trimming and J lost 1 base, with 8 bases between them. The CDR3 runs to 13 residues. Germline V gene sequence: CDR1 SEHNR, CDR2 FQNEAQ (reference sequence). CDR3 nucleotides: TGTGCCAGCAGCGTGACAGCGAACACTGAAGCTTTCTTT. Translated: CASSVTANTEAFF.